This TCR beta chain was identified during a study of cytomegalovirus exposure and HLA in healthy donors. Study-wide findings and caveats: CMV antigen specificity was confirmed in vitro for a few CMV-associated chains. There were some V segments, including TRBV6-2 and TRBV6-3, excluded as indistinguishable. A prior analysis recorded that most TCR beta V segments were productive about 87% or about 30% of the time. At a 0.05 false discovery rate, a later analysis found about 17,000 TCR beta sequences to be associated with HLA alleles.

The PCR made use of 60 Vbeta and 13 Jbeta primers. Assay used: immunoSEQ multiplex PCR; TCRdb lists only in-frame clones, some missing. Among around 300,000 clones listed, roughly 70% were seen once. Notes on this clone: Its antigen is still unknown.

Trimming took 4 bases from V and 4 from J; bases not matched to a gene: 5. Germline CDR1 and CDR2: SGHVS and FQNEAQ. There are 16 residues in the CDR3. The TCR was taken from a female donor in good health and CMV-seronegative. This chain uses TRBV7-8 with TRBJ1-6; TRBD1 matches at 9 bases. What was sequenced was PBMCs. CDR3 coding DNA: TGTGCCAGCAGCTCCTCCGGGACAGGGTATAATTCACCCCTCCACTTT. This codes for CASSSSGTGYNSPLHF. Full variable domain (outside the CDR3, taken from reference TRBV7-8 and TRBJ1-6): GAGVSQSPRYKVAKRGQDVALRCDPISGHVSLFWYQQALGQGPEFLTYFQNEAQLDKSGLPSDRFFAERPEGSVSTLKIQRTQQEDSAVYLCASSSSGTGYNSPLHFGNGTRLTVT.